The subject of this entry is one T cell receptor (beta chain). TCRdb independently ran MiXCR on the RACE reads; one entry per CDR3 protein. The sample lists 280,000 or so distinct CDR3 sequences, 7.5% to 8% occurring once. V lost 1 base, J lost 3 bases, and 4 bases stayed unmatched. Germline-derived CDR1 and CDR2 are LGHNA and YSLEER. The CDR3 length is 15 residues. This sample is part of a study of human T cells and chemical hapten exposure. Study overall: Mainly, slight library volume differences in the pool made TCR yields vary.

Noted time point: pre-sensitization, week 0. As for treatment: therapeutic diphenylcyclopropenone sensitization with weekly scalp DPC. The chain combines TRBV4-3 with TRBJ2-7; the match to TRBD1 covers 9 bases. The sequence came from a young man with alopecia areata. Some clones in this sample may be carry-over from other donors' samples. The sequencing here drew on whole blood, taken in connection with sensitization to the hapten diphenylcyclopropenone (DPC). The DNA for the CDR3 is TGCGCCAGCAGCCAAGGACAGGGGGGACTCTACGAGCAGTACTTC. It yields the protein CASSQGQGGLYEQYF.